The rows below give T cell receptor beta chains drawn from one sample of a study of blood T cell repertoires in COVID-19. The assay was immunoSEQ multiplex PCR, and TCRdb's table has in-frame clones only and misses some. The data contain 200,000 to 300,000 clones, over 75% of them singletons. The sample consisted of peripheral blood. These receptors all stem from a human donor in a cohort sampled during active COVID-19. Each CDR3 is given with its conserved first and last residue. D genes are given only for firm matches. Expanded clones are given a class, and other clones once, few, many or no size at all.

j_call d_call clone_size v_call cdr3_nt cdr3_aa
TRBJ2-1 NA NA TRBV15 TGTGCCACCAGCAGAGATCTTACTAGCTTCGATGAGCAGTTCTTC CATSRDLTSFDEQFF
TRBJ2-1 TRBD1 NA TRBV6-5 TGTGCCAGCAGTTTTATCCCGGGACAGTACTACAATGAGCAGTTCTTC CASSFIPGQYYNEQFF
TRBJ2-3 TRBD2 NA TRBV6-1 TGTGCCAGCAGTGAGGAGGGTAGCGGGAGCACAGATACGCAGTATTTT CASSEEGSGSTDTQYF
TRBJ1-1 TRBD1 NA TRBV5-1 TGCGCCAGCAGCTTCAGGGGGCGGACGAACACTGAAGCTTTCTTT CASSFRGRTNTEAFF
TRBJ1-6 TRBD1 few TRBV5-1 TGCGCCAGCAGCCGGGCCGGGACAGGATCTTCACCCCTCCACTTT CASSRAGTGSSPLHF
TRBJ2-5 NA NA TRBV10-1 TGCGCCAGCAGTGAGGCGTTGGAGACCCAGTACTTC CASSEALETQYF
TRBJ2-5 TRBD1 NA TRBV27 TGTGCCAGCAGTTCCAGGGGGACAGGGAGAGGGCAAGAGACCCAGTACTTC CASSSRGTGRGQETQYF
TRBJ1-1 NA NA TRBV6-5 TGTGCCAGCCTTTGGGGAGGGGCCACTGAAGCTTTCTTT CASLWGGATEAFF
TRBJ2-1 TRBD1 NA TRBV29-1 TGCAGCGTTGGGTACAGGGGTTCCTACAATGAGCAGTTCTTC CSVGYRGSYNEQFF
TRBJ1-1 TRBD1 once TRBV6-5 TGTGCCAGCAGTCGTTTCGGGACAGGGGTCACCGAAGCTTTCTTT CASSRFGTGVTEAFF
TRBJ2-2 TRBD2 few TRBV5-6 TGTGCCAGCAGCTTGGATTGGGGAGGGGACGGGGAGCTGTTTTTT CASSLDWGGDGELFF
TRBJ1-5 TRBD1 NA TRBV28 TGTGCCAGCAGTACAGGGGGCCATTTACGGGGTCATTTT CASSTGGHLRGHF
TRBJ2-3 NA NA TRBV14 TGTGCCAGCAGCCAAGATCCCACAGGGGATACGCAGTATTTT CASSQDPTGDTQYF
TRBJ1-5 NA NA TRBV4-1 TGCGCCAGCAGCCCAATTGCCACAGGGCCGTTTCAGCCCCAGCATTTT CASSPIATGPFQPQHF
TRBJ2-3 TRBD1 NA TRBV15 TGTGCCACCAGCAGAGATGTAGGACAGGGCACAGATACGCAGTATTTT CATSRDVGQGTDTQYF
TRBJ1-1 NA NA TRBV27 TGTGCCAGCAGTTTAACACAGAACACTGAAGCTTTCTTT CASSLTQNTEAFF
TRBJ1-1 NA NA TRBV5-1 TGCGCCAGCAGCTTGGTCCTTATGAACACTGAAGCTTTCTTT CASSLVLMNTEAFF
TRBJ1-3 TRBD1 NA TRBV10-2 TGCGCCAGCAGTGAGTCTTACAGGGGGCTCAGGGGAAACACCATATATTTT CASSESYRGLRGNTIYF
TRBJ1-5 NA few TRBV27 TGTGCCAGCAGCCAAATTCGGGCCGGGGGTCAGCCCCAGCATTTT CASSQIRAGGQPQHF
TRBJ1-3 NA NA TRBV4-2 TGTGCCAGCAGCCAAGGAGGGAACTCTGGAAACACCATATATTTT CASSQGGNSGNTIYF
TRBJ1-1 TRBD1 once TRBV27 TGTGCCAGCAGTTTATCGGGACAGCCATACACTGAAGCTTTCTTT CASSLSGQPYTEAFF
TRBJ1-4 TRBD1 NA TRBV18 TGTGCCAGCTCACCACCGGAACAGGGGTACGAAAAACTGTTTTTT CASSPPEQGYEKLFF
TRBJ1-1 NA NA TRBV6-5 TGTGCCAGTCGAACAGGGAACACTGAAGCTTTCTTT CASRTGNTEAFF
TRBJ2-3 TRBD2 few TRBV6-8 TGTGCCAGCAGTTCGGTAGCGGGAGGAGATACGCAGTATTTT CASSSVAGGDTQYF
TRBJ1-4 NA NA TRBV4-3 TGCGCCAGCAGCCCGTCGGGGGGGGGCAACGGTGAAAAACTGTTTTTT CASSPSGGGNGEKLFF
TRBJ1-1 NA few TRBV5-1 TGCGCCAGCAGCTTGGGCGGGGCATACCGAGGCACTGAAGCTTTCTTT CASSLGGAYRGTEAFF
TRBJ2-7 NA NA TRBV4-1 TGCGCCAGCAGCCAAGTCGCGAACGAGCAGTACTTC CASSQVANEQYF
TRBJ1-3 NA NA TRBV5-1 TGCGCCAGCAGCTCGACAGTAGCTGGAAACACCATATATTTT CASSSTVAGNTIYF
TRBJ1-1 NA NA TRBV24-1 TGTGCCACCAGTGACACAGGGCTTGAAGCTTTCTTT CATSDTGLEAFF